The entry below gives a single TCR beta chain sequence along with its context. Its antigen is not identified. TCRdb's table, derived via immunoSEQ multiplex PCR, lists solely in-frame clones and lacks some. The data hold more than 95,000 clones, with roughly 88% observed a single time. This record belongs to a study of cytomegalovirus exposure and HLA in healthy donors. Overall study results and limits: The TCR clusters that emerged in the first cohort tended, a later analysis found, to co-occur in the approximately 130 validation repertoires. It was confirmed in vitro that three of the CMV-associated chains were specific for CMV antigens. The study designated 160 or so TCR beta chains cytomegalovirus-associated. Reports indicated that the classifier achieved high specificity and sensitivity in diagnosing cytomegalovirus status.

V lost 1 base to trimming and J lost 3 bases; unmatched junction nucleotides: 1. Germline loops: CDR1 SGHTA, CDR2 FQGNSA. CDR3 length: 15 residues. The sample comprised PBMCs. This TCR was recovered from a man in his late teens or twenties in good health and CMV-seronegative. V and J are TRBV7-2 and TRBJ2-7; 12 nucleotides line up with TRBD2. CDR3 coding DNA: TGTGCCAGCAGCTTAGGACTAGCGGGAGTCTACGAGCAGTACTTC. Encoded protein: CASSLGLAGVYEQYF.